A selection of T cell receptor beta chains follows, all from one sample in a study of T cell responses to AZD1222 COVID-19 vaccine. Data came from immunoSEQ multiplex PCR; TCRdb stores just in-frame clones and leaves some out. The sample carries 70,000 or so clones, 70% to 90% recorded once. This specimen was peripheral blood, taken 28 days after the second AZD1222 dose. Receptors were obtained from an adult who received the AZD1222 COVID-19 vaccine. Both conserved end residues are part of each CDR3. D genes are given only for firm matches. Size values are once, few and many counts, or a class for expanded clones, and some rows have none.

D gene	J gene	V gene	clone size	CDR3 protein	CDR3 DNA
TRBD1	TRBJ1-1	TRBV7-8	NA	CASSYHRGSGNTEAFF	TGTGCCAGCAGCTACCACAGGGGCTCTGGGAACACTGAAGCTTTCTTT
NA	TRBJ2-1	TRBV11-2	NA	CASSLTSRGEQFF	TGTGCCAGCAGCTTGACTAGCAGGGGTGAGCAGTTCTTC
NA	TRBJ1-2	TRBV12-3/TRBV12-4	NA	CASRLRWGDGYTF	TGTGCCAGCAGATTGCGGTGGGGGGATGGCTACACCTTC
NA	TRBJ1-2	TRBV5-1	NA	CASSLSTGLYGYTF	TGCGCCAGCAGCTTGTCGACGGGTCTCTATGGCTACACCTTC
NA	TRBJ1-2	TRBV6-2/TRBV6-3	NA	CASSIQQGRLLNYGYTF	TGTGCCAGCAGTATTCAACAGGGCCGCCTCCTCAACTATGGCTACACCTTC
NA	TRBJ1-1	TRBV20-1	once	CSASTGNPMNTEAFF	TGCAGTGCTAGTACCGGAAACCCTATGAACACTGAAGCTTTCTTT
NA	TRBJ1-5	TRBV20-1	NA	CSASPAGKSNQPQHF	TGCAGTGCGAGTCCCGCAGGGAAGTCCAATCAGCCCCAGCATTTT
TRBD1	TRBJ1-1	TRBV5-1	NA	CASSSDGQGRTEAFF	TGCGCCAGCAGCTCCGACGGACAGGGGAGGACTGAAGCTTTCTTT
NA	TRBJ1-1	TRBV5-1	NA	CASSLANSPAPEAFF	TGCGCCAGCAGCTTGGCCAACAGCCCTGCTCCTGAAGCTTTCTTT
NA	TRBJ2-2	TRBV29-1	NA	CSVVRTTGELFF	TGCAGCGTTGTTAGGACCACCGGGGAGCTGTTTTTT
NA	TRBJ1-2	TRBV27	NA	CASSYGAYGYTF	TGTGCCAGCAGTTACGGTGCCTATGGCTACACCTTC
TRBD1	TRBJ1-2	TRBV3-1/TRBV3-2	NA	CASSLNRGQGANGYTF	TGTGCCAGCAGCCTAAACCGGGGACAGGGGGCTAATGGCTACACCTTC
NA	TRBJ2-1	TRBV11-3	NA	CASSLAATHEQFF	TGTGCCAGCAGCTTAGCTGCGACCCATGAGCAGTTCTTC
NA	TRBJ2-2	TRBV24-1	many	CATSDLRGTSGAGELFF	TGTGCCACCAGTGATCTCAGGGGCACGTCGGGAGCCGGGGAGCTGTTTTTT
NA	TRBJ2-2	TRBV7-3	few	CASTSNTGELFF	TGTGCCAGCACCTCGAACACCGGGGAGCTGTTTTTT
TRBD2	TRBJ2-1	TRBV3-1/TRBV3-2	NA	CASSLDRASGDEQFF	TGTGCCAGCAGCTTAGATAGGGCTAGCGGTGATGAGCAGTTCTTC
TRBD1	TRBJ1-1	TRBV30	NA	CAWTSGGTEAFF	TGTGCCTGGACCTCAGGGGGCACTGAAGCTTTCTTT
TRBD2	TRBJ2-1	TRBV25-1	once	CASSVAGGHGEQFF	TGTGCCAGCAGTGTAGCGGGAGGGCACGGTGAGCAGTTCTTC
NA	TRBJ1-1	TRBV10-3	NA	CAIRNRVTPMNTEAFF	TGTGCCATCAGAAACCGGGTAACTCCGATGAACACTGAAGCTTTCTTT
NA	TRBJ1-1	TRBV27	NA	CASSSPGAWTEAFF	TGTGCCAGCAGTTCCCCCGGGGCGTGGACTGAAGCTTTCTTT
TRBD2	TRBJ2-2	TRBV5-4	NA	CARSRGGRNTGELFF	TGTGCCCGCAGCCGGGGGGGGAGGAACACCGGGGAGCTGTTTTTT
NA	TRBJ2-5	TRBV4-1	NA	CASSLRGSLGETQYF	TGCGCCAGCAGCCTCCGGGGGAGTTTGGGAGAGACCCAGTACTTC
NA	TRBJ2-4	TRBV6-1	NA	CASSEEDSFAKNIQYF	TGTGCCAGCAGTGAAGAGGACAGTTTTGCCAAAAACATTCAGTACTTC
TRBD1	TRBJ1-6	TRBV11-3	NA	CASRLTGIDSPLHF	TGTGCCAGCAGATTGACAGGGATTGATTCACCCCTCCACTTT
TRBD2	TRBJ2-7	TRBV6-6	NA	CASSWGGGGSYEQYF	TGTGCCAGCAGTTGGGGCGGGGGAGGTTCCTACGAGCAGTACTTC
TRBD2	TRBJ2-7	TRBV5-4	NA	CASSSGTTSYEQYF	TGTGCCAGCAGCTCCGGGACTACCTCCTACGAGCAGTACTTC
NA	TRBJ2-1	TRBV21-1	NA	CASEHWGWTRSSYNEQFF	TGTGCCAGCGAGCATTGGGGGTGGACACGGAGCTCCTACAATGAGCAGTTCTTC
TRBD1	TRBJ2-5	TRBV9	NA	CASAQGTVETQYF	TGTGCCAGCGCACAGGGGACAGTAGAGACCCAGTACTTC
TRBD1	TRBJ1-1	TRBV18	NA	CASSPRQGAVGTEAFF	TGTGCCAGCTCACCAAGACAGGGGGCCGTGGGCACTGAAGCTTTCTTT
NA	TRBJ2-2	TRBV4-1	NA	CASSQENTGTGELFF	TGCGCCAGCAGCCAAGAAAATACAGGGACCGGGGAGCTGTTTTTT
TRBD2	TRBJ2-4	TRBV18	once	CASSPPTGGSNIQYF	TGTGCCAGCTCACCGCCGACCGGGGGGTCGAACATTCAGTACTTC
TRBD2	TRBJ2-7	TRBV5-6	NA	CASRTSGRAEQYF	TGTGCCAGCAGAACTAGCGGGAGGGCCGAGCAGTACTTC